The sequence of this TCR beta chain was determined in a study of blood T cell repertoires in COVID-19. Looking at the study overall: Italy, Spain and the United States were the sources of the convalescent and acute COVID-19 samples. Nucleic acid was either cDNA or gDNA, and it came from T cells, B-cell-depleted T cells, or PBMCs.

Sequenced by immunoSEQ multiplex PCR; TCRdb stores in-frame clones only, minus some. The data contain 130,000 or so clones, around 81% of them singletons. Germline V gene lookup returns CDR1 MNHEY and CDR2 SVGAGI. This CDR3 region has 15 residues. Trimming left V 5 bases short and J 1 base short, with 12 bases between. This clone was recorded a few times. The clonotype was recovered from a woman aged 55 to 70 with active or convalescent COVID-19. This sequence joins TRBV6-5 and TRBJ1-5; no definite D call. The material sequenced was peripheral blood. DNA of the CDR3: TGTGCCAGCAGTATGATGTTGAGGAGCAATCAGCCCCAGCATTTT. Protein sequence: CASSMMLRSNQPQHF.